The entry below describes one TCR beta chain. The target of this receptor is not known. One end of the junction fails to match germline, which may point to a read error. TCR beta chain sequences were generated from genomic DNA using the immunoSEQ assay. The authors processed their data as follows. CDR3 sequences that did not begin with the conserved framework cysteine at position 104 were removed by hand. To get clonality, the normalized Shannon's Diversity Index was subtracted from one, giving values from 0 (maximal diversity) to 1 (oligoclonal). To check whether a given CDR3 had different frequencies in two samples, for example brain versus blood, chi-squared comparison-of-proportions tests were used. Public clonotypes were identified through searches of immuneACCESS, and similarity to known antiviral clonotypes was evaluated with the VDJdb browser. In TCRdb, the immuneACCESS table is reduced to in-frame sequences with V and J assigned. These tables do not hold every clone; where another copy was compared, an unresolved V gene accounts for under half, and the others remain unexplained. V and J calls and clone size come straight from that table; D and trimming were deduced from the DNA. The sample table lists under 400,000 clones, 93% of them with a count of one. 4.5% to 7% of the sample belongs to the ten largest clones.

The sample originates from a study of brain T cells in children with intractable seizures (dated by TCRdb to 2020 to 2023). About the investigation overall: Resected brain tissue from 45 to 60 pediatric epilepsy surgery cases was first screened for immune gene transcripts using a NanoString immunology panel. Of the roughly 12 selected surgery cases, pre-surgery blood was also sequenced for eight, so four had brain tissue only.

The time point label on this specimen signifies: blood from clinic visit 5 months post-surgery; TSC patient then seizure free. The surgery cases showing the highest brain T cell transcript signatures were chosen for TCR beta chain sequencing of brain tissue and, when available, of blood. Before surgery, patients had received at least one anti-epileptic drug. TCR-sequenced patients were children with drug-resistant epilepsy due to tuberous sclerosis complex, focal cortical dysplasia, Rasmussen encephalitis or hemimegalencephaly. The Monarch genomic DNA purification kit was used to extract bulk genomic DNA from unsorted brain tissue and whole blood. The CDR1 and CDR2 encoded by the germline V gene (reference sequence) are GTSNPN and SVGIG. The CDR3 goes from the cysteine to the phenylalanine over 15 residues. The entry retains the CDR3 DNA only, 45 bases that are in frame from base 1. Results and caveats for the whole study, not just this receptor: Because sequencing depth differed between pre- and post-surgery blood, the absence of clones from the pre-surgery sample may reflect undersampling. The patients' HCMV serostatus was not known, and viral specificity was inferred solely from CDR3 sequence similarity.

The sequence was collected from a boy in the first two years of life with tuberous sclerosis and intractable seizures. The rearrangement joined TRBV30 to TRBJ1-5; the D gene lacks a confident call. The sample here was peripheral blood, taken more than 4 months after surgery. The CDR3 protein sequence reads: CTWSETPGNLQPQHF. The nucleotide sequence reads TGTACCTGGAGTGAGACCCCAGGAAATTTGCAGCCCCAGCATTTT.